This is a list of T cell receptor beta chains from one sample in a study of response to subunit inactivated influenza vaccine. MiXCR, applied by TCRdb to the RT-PCR reads, yields one record per CDR3 protein. The sample has 630,000 or so distinct CDR3 sequences; more than 15% are singletons. Material: PBMCs from blood, obtained approximately 13 days after vaccination. Receptors were obtained from a man aged 50-59 years who received an inactivated influenza vaccine. Each CDR3 is given without its conserved first and last residue. The size of a clone is reported for some rows only, either as once, few or many, or as a class for expanded clones.

V gene | clone size | CDR3 protein
TRBV12-3/TRBV12-4 | . | ASSGGQGSSYEQY
TRBV4-2 | few | ASSPEVKTGNSPLH
TRBV15 | . | ATSSGMNTEAF
TRBV27 | . | ATSDRVYGYT
TRBV7-2 | . | ASSLPPEPANTGELF
TRBV7-8 | few | ASSLEGALRETQY
TRBV25-1 | many | ASSESAGNPKQY
TRBV9 | . | ASNVGGGSNEQF
TRBV20-1 | few | SASPRATSEQF
TRBV7-6 | . | ASSPILGQSQPQH
TRBV15 | . | ATTSILTGELF
TRBV4-1 | . | ASSQGQGMSTEAF
TRBV12-3/TRBV12-4 | many | ASSLRGGANVLT
TRBV20-1 | few | SARGLASGPREQY
TRBV4-3 | . | ASSQAAGETQY
TRBV6-5 | . | ASSPGFHEQY
TRBV11-2 | once | ATSQTSGGTPLVDTQY
TRBV9 | . | ASSPRSGTSSNEQF
TRBV20-1 | many | SYRQGVVSTEAF
TRBV3-1 | few | ASGKGLFGRVDYEQY
TRBV27 | . | ASSKDYFLNEQF
TRBV7-3 | . | ASSLLAASTDTQY
TRBV12-3/TRBV12-4 | few | ASSPGQGAPRY
TRBV24-1 | few | ATSDFPGLAGEQF
TRBV3-1 | few | ASSHETGGRNQPQH
TRBV12-3/TRBV12-4 | few | ASSFQGRVSGNTIY
TRBV11-2 | few | ASRNTSGRNIQY
TRBV7-2 | few | ASSLILGRDTDTQY
TRBV20-1 | few | SARGTGDYT
TRBV6-1 | few | ASSRQGATSEAF
TRBV5-1 | . | ASSLEGSRAYNEQF
TRBV3-1 | . | ASSQDRAGGIIQY
TRBV24-1 | . | ATSDTRWSPNTGELF
TRBV7-2 | few | ASSITPAQY
TRBV6-2/TRBV6-3 | . | ASRRKRGSSYEQY
TRBV20-1 | few | SASGTSGSGETQY
TRBV5-1 | . | ASSSAGGSETQY
TRBV24-1 | . | ATAKGAGTSGSSQF
TRBV25-1 | . | ASSEFTGTGFSDIQY
TRBV11-2 | few | ASSAPSLRETQY
TRBV5-1 | . | ASNSGQTYEQY
TRBV3-1 | . | ASSQRVAGARRDEQF
TRBV4-2 | . | ASSSFGSGSDTQY
TRBV7-9 | few | AVTQRLNTGELF
TRBV2 | . | ASSEGAAPSDTQY
TRBV11-2 | . | ASSRRQGVAVYGYT
TRBV12-3/TRBV12-4 | few | ASSPGGRLNTEAF
TRBV24-1 | . | ANYAGARDEQF
TRBV28 | many | ASSFGGTSGGNTIY
TRBV7-8 | few | ASSPRWSYEQY
TRBV7-2 | . | ASSLATSSYNSPLH
TRBV7-8 | many | ASSQPGLAANEQF
TRBV11-2 | many | ASSFRTGKRVETQY